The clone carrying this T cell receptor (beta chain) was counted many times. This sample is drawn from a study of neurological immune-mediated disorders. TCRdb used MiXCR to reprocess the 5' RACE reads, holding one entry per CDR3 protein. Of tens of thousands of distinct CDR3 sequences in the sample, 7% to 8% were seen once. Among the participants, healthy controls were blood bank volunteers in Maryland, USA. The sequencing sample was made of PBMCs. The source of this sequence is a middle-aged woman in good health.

CDR3 region: CSVVLKVNTEAFF. The CDR3 DNA sequence: TGCAGCGTTGTATTAAAGGTGAACACTGAAGCTTTCTTT. The V and J genes are TRBV29-1 and TRBJ1-1, with D uncertain. Germline V gene data show CDR1 as SQVTM and CDR2 as ANQGSEA. V gave up 4 bases and J gave up 0 bases, with 9 bases separating them. The CDR3 is 13 residues long.